The source of this TCR beta chain is a study of cytomegalovirus exposure and HLA in healthy donors. Primers included in the PCR were 60 Vbeta and 13 Jbeta primers. Using immunoSEQ multiplex PCR, the repertoire was profiled, and TCRdb retains in-frame clones only, with some absent. The table has approximately 100,000 clones, around three quarters seen once. Study findings and constraints: The records held CMV serostatus as the only immune exposure information. The study labeled 150 or so TCR beta chains cytomegalovirus-associated. It was likely that a cluster of highly shared sequence variants was a sequencing artifact.

Comment on this clone: Its antigen is currently unknown.

V lost 4 bases and J lost 4, with 14 bases in between. Germline CDR1 and CDR2: SGHTS and YDEGEE. This CDR3 region has 14 residues. The sequence derives from a woman aged 45-65 years in good health and CMV-seropositive. The sequenced sample consisted of PBMCs. The chain combines TRBV5-8 with TRBJ2-5, with TRBD2 as a possible D gene (6 bases). CDR3 coding DNA: TGTGCCAGCAGCACCGGGACTGCAGGAGAGACCCAGTACTTC. This gives the protein CASSTGTAGETQYF.